Below are 14 T cell receptor beta chains sequenced from a single sample in a study of shared clonotypes between healthy human individuals. Data came from immunoSEQ multiplex PCR; TCRdb stores just in-frame clones and leaves some out. The sample includes some 690,000 clones, 90% of them seen just once. The sequencing input was memory CD8+ T cells from PBMCs. Subset defined: CD45RO+ cells pooled with CCR7-negative TemRA cells. The receptors shown here come from a man aged 18 to 30 in good health. Some clones in this sample may be carry-over from other donors' samples.

J is TRBJ2-2 and V is TRBV4-2; D ambiguous. This CDR3 is built from 17 residues. From germline, CDR1 is LGHNA and CDR2 YNFKEQ. Trimming pared 0 bases from V and 2 bases from J, leaving 13 bases between. CDR3 bases: TGTGCCAGCAGCCAAGAGCTGGTGGGTCCAAACACCGGGGAGCTGTTTTTT. It translates to CASSQELVGPNTGELFF.

This chain joins TRBV6-6 and TRBJ1-4; tentatively, D is TRBD1 (5 bases). Trimming removed 5 bases from V and 5 bases from J, with 18 bases in between. The CDR3 is 16 amino acids. Per germline, CDR1 MNHNY and CDR2 SVGAGI (reference sequence). Here the CDR3 DNA reads TGTGCCAGCAGTGGCCCCCGGGACCGCGTGAATGAAAAACTGTTTTTT. Translation: CASSGPRDRVNEKLFF.

There are a few counts of this clone. The genes are TRBV29-1 and TRBJ2-7; tentatively, D is TRBD2 (5 bases). Germline CDR1 reads SQVTM; CDR2 reads ANQGSEA. Trimming removed 4 bases from V and 3 bases from J, with 10 bases in between. There are 12 residues in the CDR3. The CDR3 region is CSVGPGSYEQYF. The CDR3 DNA sequence: TGCAGCGTTGGGCCGGGGAGCTACGAGCAGTACTTC.

The rearrangement joins TRBV7-9 to TRBJ1-4; D possibly corresponds to TRBD1 (6 bases). Germline loops: CDR1 SEHNR, CDR2 FQNEAQ (reference sequence). Between the trimmed V and J ends, which lost 5 bases and 7 bases, there was a span of 23 bases. The CDR3 totals 17 residues. The DNA for the CDR3 is TGTGCCAGCAGCACAACGACAGGAGGAAGCATGGGTGAAAAACTGTTTTTT. Residues: CASSTTTGGSMGEKLFF.

The V gene is TRBV4-1, the J gene TRBJ1-1; TRBD1 might be the D (5 bases). This CDR3 spans 14 amino acids. In germline, CDR1 is MGHRA, CDR2 YSYEKL. V shed 2 bases and J shed 1 base, with 8 bases lying between them. CDR3: CASSQWGGNTEAFF. DNA of the CDR3: TGCGCCAGCAGCCAATGGGGGGGGAACACTGAAGCTTTCTTT.

The rearrangement links TRBV9 to TRBJ2-3; 7 nucleotides align to TRBD2. V gave up 4 bases and J gave up 0 bases; unmatched junction bases: 5. The CDR3 length is 15 residues. CDR1 and CDR2 from the germline V gene are SGDLS and YYNGEE. The CDR3 nucleotides are TGTGCCAGCAGCTCCGGGACTATCAGCACAGATACGCAGTATTTT. It translates to CASSSGTISTDTQYF.

CDR3 amino acids: CASTTHRDSYEQYF. DNA of the CDR3: TGTGCCAGCACCACTCACAGGGACTCCTACGAGCAGTACTTC. This chain connects TRBV5-8 to TRBJ2-7, with D perhaps matching TRBD1 (6 bases). Trimming pared 6 bases from V and 0 bases from J, leaving 13 bases between. The CDR3 sequence is 14 residues long. Germline CDR1 SGHTS, CDR2 YDEGEE.

The chain uses TRBV7-9 and TRBJ2-3; TRBD1 aligns across 9 bases. Per germline, CDR1 SEHNR and CDR2 FQNEAQ (reference sequence). V lost 5 bases and J lost 2; bases outside the gene matches: 5. CDR3 length: 15 residues. CDR3 in amino acids: CASSPRDRVTDTQYF. The CDR3, as DNA: TGTGCCAGCAGCCCACGGGACAGGGTCACAGATACGCAGTATTTT.

V and J are TRBV7-3 and TRBJ2-3; possibly TRBD1 for D (5 bases). V shed 3 bases and J shed 0 bases, with 16 bases lying between them. The CDR3 is 17 residues long. CDR1 and CDR2 from the germline V gene are SGHTA and FQGTGA. The CDR3 protein is CASSFYQTVLSTDTQYF. The CDR3 nucleotides are TGTGCCAGCAGCTTTTACCAGACAGTTTTAAGCACAGATACGCAGTATTTT.

The rearrangement links TRBV4-3 to TRBJ2-3, with D tentatively TRBD2 (6 bases). Germline CDR1 is LGHNA and CDR2 is YSLEER. Trimming took 4 bases from V and 3 from J, leaving 14 bases between them. CDR3 length equals 15 residues. Here the CDR3 DNA reads TGCGCCAGCAGCCCGCTGGGGGGAGCAACAGATACGCAGTATTTT. This encodes CASSPLGGATDTQYF.

V and J are TRBV5-8 and TRBJ1-2; D is unclear. CDR1 and CDR2 (germline): SGHTS, YDEGEE. The ends were cut back, 0 bases at V and 9 bases at J, with 18 bases in the middle. The CDR3 is 15 amino acids. CDR3: CASSLAPQGLRSYTF. In DNA form, the CDR3 reads TGTGCCAGCAGCTTGGCCCCTCAAGGGCTAAGGAGCTACACCTTC.

V is TRBV7-8 and J is TRBJ2-1; D remains ambiguous. Per germline, CDR1 SGHVS and CDR2 FQNEAQ. CDR3 length: 16 residues. V was trimmed by 5 bases and J by 0 bases, leaving 14 bases between them. Here the CDR3 DNA reads TGTGCCAGCAGCCCGAAGACAAAAAGCTCCTACAATGAGCAGTTCTTC. Protein sequence: CASSPKTKSSYNEQFF.

The chain uses TRBV7-9 and TRBJ2-2; TRBD2 matches at 10 bases. The germline V gene encodes CDR1 SEHNR and CDR2 FQNEAQ (reference sequence). The CDR3 totals 16 residues. V was clipped by 5 bases and J by 1 base; unmatched bases: 4. CDR3 loop: CASSEAGGRNTGELFF. As DNA, the CDR3 is TGTGCCAGCAGCGAAGCGGGAGGGAGGAACACCGGGGAGCTGTTTTTT.

This sequence joins TRBV5-6 and TRBJ2-1, with 8 bases aligning to TRBD2. V lost 0 bases and J lost 6; bases outside the gene matches: 8. The CDR3 length is 16 residues. The germline gives CDR1 SGHDT, CDR2 YYEEEE. The CDR3 reads CASSLGLAGFFNEQFF. CDR3 DNA: TGTGCCAGCAGCTTGGGATTAGCGGGGTTCTTCAATGAGCAGTTCTTC.